Below are 23 T cell receptor beta chains sequenced from a single sample in a study of T cells after yellow fever vaccination. From the 5' RACE reads, TCRdb called clonotypes with MiXCR, one entry per CDR3 protein. The profile shows fewer than 400,000 distinct CDR3 sequences, over 5% of them singletons. The input for sequencing was PBMCs, taken 5 days after the yellow fever booster vaccination. The receptors were sampled from a young man who received the YFV17D yellow fever vaccine.

In this sample, this clonotype turned up many times. V and J are TRBV29-1 and TRBJ2-7; D remains unclear. V was cut by 1 base and J by 2 bases, with 15 bases left in between. Germline V gene lookup returns CDR1 SQVTM and CDR2 ANQGSEA. CDR3 length equals 15 residues. Here the CDR3 DNA reads TGCAGCGTTGAAGTCTCTAAGGCCTGGCCCTACGAGCAGTACTTC. Its translation: CSVEVSKAWPYEQYF.

This clonotype has ten or more counts. The chain has TRBV5-8 and TRBJ2-1; weak D call: TRBD1 (6 bases). The CDR3 runs to 15 residues. V was pared by 4 bases and J by 6 bases, with 17 bases between. Per germline, CDR1 SGHTS and CDR2 YDEGEE. DNA of the CDR3: TGTGCCAGCAGCAATTACAGGGCGCTGGGCAATGAGCAGTTCTTC. Translating gives CASSNYRALGNEQFF.

The V gene is TRBV2, the J gene TRBJ2-7; TRBD1 agrees at 8 bases. CDR1 SNHLY and CDR2 FYNNEI come from the germline V gene. This CDR3 is built from 14 residues. Germline trimming cut 4 bases from V and 3 bases from J; bases unmatched to any gene: 5. In nucleotides, the CDR3 is TGTGCCAGCAGTGGAACAGGGGGTGGCTACGAGCAGTACTTC. It translates to CASSGTGGGYEQYF.

The chain recombines TRBV20-1 with TRBJ2-7, with 9 nucleotides matching TRBD2. The CDR3 loop spans 16 amino acids. V lost 0 bases and J lost 0; bases outside the gene matches: 6. Germline CDR1 is DFQATT and CDR2 is SNEGSKA (reference sequence). The CDR3 bases are TGCAGTGCTAGAGATGTGGGTAGCGGGAGCTCCTACGAGCAGTACTTC. Protein: CSARDVGSGSSYEQYF.

This clonotype has ten or more counts. V usage is TRBV5-1 and J usage is TRBJ2-3; no definite D call. The V gene's germline CDR1 is SGHRS and CDR2 YFSETQ. The CDR3 is 14 residues long. Trimming stripped 0 bases from V and 6 bases from J, with 11 bases between. Here the CDR3 DNA reads TGCGCCAGCAGCTTGGATGGGTCCAAGGATACGCAGTATTTT. Residues: CASSLDGSKDTQYF.

The V call is TRBV10-3, the J call TRBJ2-7; 7 bases agree with TRBD1. The J segment lost 0 bases and the V segment lost 10 bases, leaving 12 bases of the junction unmatched. There are 15 residues in the CDR3. CDR1 ENHRY and CDR2 SYGVKD come from the germline V gene. The DNA of the CDR3 is TGTGCCACCCAAGACCAGGACAGGAGCTCCTACGAGCAGTACTTC. Its translation is CATQDQDRSSYEQYF.

This clonotype has ten or more counts. This chain uses TRBV5-1 with TRBJ1-2; D uncertain. Germline lookup yields CDR1 SGHRS and CDR2 YFSETQ. V was clipped by 0 bases and J by 4 bases, with 10 bases between them. CDR3 length: 14 amino acids. CDR3 loop: CASSLESGTYGYTF. Written as DNA, the CDR3 is TGCGCCAGCAGCTTGGAGTCCGGAACCTATGGCTACACCTTC. Drawing the rest from reference TRBV5-1 and TRBJ1-2, the complete variable domain is KAGVTQTPRYLIKTRGQQVTLSCSPISGHRSVSWYQQTPGQGLQFLFEYFSETQRNKGNFPGRFSGRQFSNSRSEMNVSTLELGDSALYLCASSLESGTYGYTFGSGTRLTVV.

This clonotype was seen repeatedly, ten times or more. The V and J genes are TRBV7-2 and TRBJ2-3; D unclear. V lost 1 base and J 11 bases, leaving 16 bases between the germline ends. CDR1 and CDR2 (germline): SGHTA, FQGNSA. This CDR3 contains 14 residues. CDR3 sequence reads: CASSLGSAAFGQYF. The CDR3 DNA reads as TGTGCCAGCAGCTTAGGATCGGCAGCCTTCGGGCAGTATTTT.

CDR3 amino acids: CASSQGLGQETQYF. As DNA, the CDR3 is TGTGCCAGCAGCCAGGGACTCGGACAAGAGACCCAGTACTTC. The chain carries TRBV2 and TRBJ2-5; D might be TRBD2 (6 bases). CDR3 length equals 14 residues. The V gene lost 6 bases and the J gene lost 2 bases, with 13 bases spanning the gap. CDR1 and CDR2 from the germline V gene are SNHLY and FYNNEI.

There are many counts of this clonotype. CDR3 residues: CASSPDQETQYF. In nucleotides, the CDR3 is TGTGCCAGCTCTCCTGATCAAGAGACCCAGTACTTC. V gene TRBV18 combines with J gene TRBJ2-5; D unresolved. The CDR3 is 12 residues long. In germline, CDR1 is KGHSH, CDR2 LQKENI. The V end was cut by 6 bases, the J end by 2 bases, with 7 bases between. Looking up the rest from reference TRBV18 and TRBJ2-5 gives the full variable domain: NAGVMQNPRHLVRRRGQEARLRCSPMKGHSHVYWYRQLPEEGLKFMVYLQKENIIDESGMPKERFSAEFPKEGPSILRIQQVVRGDSAAYFCASSPDQETQYFGPGTRLLVL.

This clonotype was recorded a few times. J is TRBJ2-6 and V is TRBV10-3; 8 nucleotides match TRBD2. Unmatched junction bases numbered 6, after V lost 6 bases and J lost 2 bases. The CDR3 is 16 residues long. Germline CDR1 and CDR2: ENHRY and SYGVKD. In nucleotides, the CDR3 is TGTGCCATCAGGGGTCTAGCGGGTCCTGGGGCCAACGTCCTGACTTTC. As protein: CAIRGLAGPGANVLTF.

At least ten counts were recorded for this clonotype. The rearrangement uses TRBV20-1 and TRBJ2-7; TRBD2 matches 10 bases. V trimming: 0 bases; J trimming: 7 bases; junction bases outside the gene matches: 9. Germline V lookup: CDR1 DFQATT, CDR2 SNEGSKA (reference sequence). The CDR3 spans 15 residues. CDR3 loop: CSAREYLAGVGEQYF. For the CDR3, the DNA is TGCAGTGCTAGAGAATACCTAGCGGGAGTCGGGGAGCAGTACTTC.

The chain joins TRBV20-1 to TRBJ2-1, with a weak D call TRBD2 (6 bases). The germline V gene has CDR1 DFQATT and CDR2 SNEGSKA (reference sequence). Deletions cut 1 base from V and 9 bases from J, with 22 bases between. The CDR3 has 16 amino acids. In DNA form, the CDR3 reads TGCAGTGCTAGAGGTGTGGGGACTCGACGGGCGGGTGAGCAGTTCTTC. Its translation: CSARGVGTRRAGEQFF.

This clonotype was recorded at least ten times. The V and J genes are TRBV7-2 and TRBJ2-7; 9 nucleotides align to TRBD2. Unmatched junction bases numbered 11, after V lost 5 bases and J lost 6 bases. CDR3 length: 15 amino acids. Germline V gives CDR1 SGHTA, CDR2 FQGNSA. The chain's CDR3 is CASSRSGSRLAEQYF. CDR3 nucleotide sequence: TGTGCCAGCAGCCGTAGCGGGAGTAGGTTAGCCGAGCAGTACTTC.

Many counts were recorded for this clonotype. The chain joins TRBV29-1 to TRBJ2-1; no firm D call. Trimming left V 5 bases short and J 8 bases short, with 16 bases between. CDR3 length: 13 amino acids. The germline gives CDR1 SQVTM, CDR2 ANQGSEA. The chain's CDR3 is CSVRKGKSDEQFF. The CDR3 bases are TGCAGCGTTCGAAAGGGAAAGTCCGATGAGCAGTTCTTC.

The chain carries TRBV4-2 and TRBJ2-7; D possibly corresponds to TRBD2 (6 bases). The CDR3 is 17 amino acids. CDR1 is LGHNA, CDR2 YNFKEQ, per germline. V was trimmed by 0 bases and J by 0 bases, leaving 15 bases between them. DNA of the CDR3: TGTGCCAGCAGCCAAGAATGGTCGGCGGGACCCTCCTACGAGCAGTACTTC. Amino acids: CASSQEWSAGPSYEQYF.

This clonotype was detected many times. This chain uses TRBV15 with TRBJ2-7, with 8 bases lining up with TRBD2. V lost 5 bases and J lost 2; bases outside the gene matches: 5. Germline CDR1 LNHNV, CDR2 YYDKDF (reference sequence). The CDR3 has 14 residues. The CDR3 loop is CATSSGREAYEQYF. The CDR3 bases are TGTGCCACCAGCTCAGGGCGGGAGGCCTACGAGCAGTACTTC.

This clonotype was observed many times. The gene calls are TRBV6-6 and TRBJ2-5, with D unresolved. Trimming cost V 3 bases and J 1 base, with 6 bases left between them. In germline, CDR1 is MNHNY, CDR2 SVGAGI (reference sequence). There are 13 residues in the CDR3. This CDR3 reads CASSYGPQETQYF. CDR3 coding DNA: TGTGCCAGCAGTTATGGGCCCCAAGAGACCCAGTACTTC.

This clonotype was observed a handful of times. At one of its ends the junction is not consistent with the germline gene, which may arise from a read error. V usage is TRBV11-2 and J usage is TRBJ2-5; 7 nucleotides agree with TRBD2. Per germline, CDR1 SGHAT and CDR2 FQNNGV. The CDR3 is 18 amino acids. The CDR3 bases are TGTGCCAGCAGCTTAACCCCCTGGGCGGGAGTCCATCAAGGGACCCAGTACTTC. Protein: CASSLTPWAGVHQGTQYF.

This clonotype was counted only a few times. The V call is TRBV20-1, the J call TRBJ2-7; weak D call: TRBD2 (6 bases). V was trimmed by 6 bases and J by 2 bases, leaving 14 bases between them. Germline CDR1 DFQATT, CDR2 SNEGSKA (reference sequence). This CDR3 is built from 13 residues. Here the CDR3 reads CSARYSGAYEQYF. The CDR3 DNA reads as TGCAGTGCCCGGTATAGCGGCGCCTACGAGCAGTACTTC.

This clonotype has more than one count but fewer than ten. The V call is TRBV5-1, the J call TRBJ2-3; 9 positions match TRBD2. This CDR3 is 16 amino acids long. With V trimmed by 4 bases and J by 2 bases, 8 bases remained unmatched. Germline V gives CDR1 SGHRS, CDR2 YFSETQ. DNA for the CDR3: TGCGCCAGCAGCCCCCCCCTAGCGGGGACCACAGATACGCAGTATTTT. It translates to CASSPPLAGTTDTQYF.

This clonotype showed up many times. V is TRBV28 and J is TRBJ2-3, with D hard to call. The CDR3 is 12 residues long. Germline assignment: CDR1 MDHEN and CDR2 SYDVKM. V lost 1 base and J 5 bases, leaving 4 bases between the germline ends. The CDR3 DNA is TGTGCCAGCAGTTTATTAGAAGATACGCAGTATTTT. As protein: CASSLLEDTQYF.

This clonotype was seen ten or more times. V and J are TRBV4-3 and TRBJ2-1; TRBD1 aligns across 7 bases. Germline lookup yields CDR1 LGHNA and CDR2 YSLEER. V lost 3 bases, J lost 3 bases, and 5 bases stayed unmatched. This CDR3 is built from 15 residues. The CDR3 spells CASSQEGGLYNEQFF. Written as DNA, the CDR3 is TGCGCCAGCAGCCAGGAAGGGGGCCTCTACAATGAGCAGTTCTTC.